This passage covers 5 T cell receptor beta chains from one sample sequenced in a study of shared clonotypes between healthy human individuals. Using immunoSEQ multiplex PCR, the repertoire was profiled, and TCRdb retains in-frame clones only, with some absent. Found here are 1.5 million to 1.9 million clones, around 98% of them singletons; the top ten hold around 0.45%. The sample consisted of naive CD4+ T cells sorted from blood. Stated subset: CD45RA+ positively selected. These TCRs come from a man aged 30-40 years in good health.

The CDR3 here is CAISGGTADAQTQYF. The CDR3 coding sequence is TGTGCCATCAGTGGAGGGACGGCTGATGCTCAGACCCAGTACTTC. V gene TRBV10-3 combines with J gene TRBJ2-5, with D perhaps given as TRBD1 or TRBD2 (5 bases each). The germline V gene has CDR1 ENHRY and CDR2 SYGVKD. Trimming stripped 4 bases from V and 6 bases from J, with 18 bases between. The CDR3 length is 15 residues.

The genes are TRBV29-1 and TRBJ2-5, with a weak D call TRBD2 (6 bases). This CDR3 is 13 amino acids long. V shed 6 bases and J shed 4 bases, with 15 bases lying between them. CDR1 SQVTM and CDR2 ANQGSEA come from the germline V gene. The CDR3 is CSVPTPGGETQYF. The CDR3 nucleotides are TGCAGCGTACCGACTCCCGGGGGAGAGACCCAGTACTTC.

The chain links TRBV10-3 to TRBJ1-2; no reliable D call. The CDR3 has 11 residues. Germline V lookup: CDR1 ENHRY, CDR2 SYGVKD. V was cut by 8 bases and J by 6 bases, with 10 bases left in between. The CDR3 protein is CAIRGGNGYTF. The CDR3 nucleotides read TGTGCCATCCGGGGAGGGAATGGCTACACCTTC.

In DNA, the CDR3 is TGCGCCAGCAGATTAGGATATGAGCAGTTCTTC. This gives the protein CASRLGYEQFF. The chain joins TRBV4-1 to TRBJ2-1; D ambiguous. Germline V lookup: CDR1 MGHRA, CDR2 YSYEKL. There are 11 residues in the CDR3. V was pared by 6 bases and J by 8 bases, with 8 bases between.

Of note for this clone: This sample also contains other DNA sequences that code for the same CDR3. The chain combines TRBV5-1 with TRBJ2-5; no firm D call. The length of the CDR3 is 13 residues. Germline CDR1 and CDR2: SGHRS and YFSETQ. Trimming shortened V by 4 bases and J by 1 base, and 8 bases separated the two germline ends. CDR3 DNA sequence: TGCGCCAGCAGCCCCGGTTCCCAAGAGACCCAGTACTTC. Its translation is CASSPGSQETQYF.